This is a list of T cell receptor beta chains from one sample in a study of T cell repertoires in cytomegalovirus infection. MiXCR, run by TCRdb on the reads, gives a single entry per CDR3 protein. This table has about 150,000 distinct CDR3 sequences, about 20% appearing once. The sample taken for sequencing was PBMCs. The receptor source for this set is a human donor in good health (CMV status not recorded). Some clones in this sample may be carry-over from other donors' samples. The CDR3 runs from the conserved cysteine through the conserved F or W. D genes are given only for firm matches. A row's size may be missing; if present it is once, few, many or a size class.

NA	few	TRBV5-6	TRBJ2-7	TGTGCCAGCAGCTTGACAGGAGTCTACGAGCAGTACTTC	CASSLTGVYEQYF
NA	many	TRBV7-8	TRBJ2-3	TGTGCCAGCAGCTTAGTCGAACCTACTCAGGGTGGCACAGATACGCAGTATTTT	CASSLVEPTQGGTDTQYF
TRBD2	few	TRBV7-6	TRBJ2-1	TGTGCCAGCAGCTTAGAGGCGGGGGGGCCAGGTTGGAATGAGCAGTTCTTC	CASSLEAGGPGWNEQFF
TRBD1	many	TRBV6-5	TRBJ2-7	TGTGCCAGCAGTGCCCGGGACAGGGGCGTCTACGAGCAGTACTTC	CASSARDRGVYEQYF
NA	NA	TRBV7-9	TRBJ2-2	TGTGCCAGCAGCCAATTGGGGGCGAACACCGGGGAGCTGTTTTTT	CASSQLGANTGELFF
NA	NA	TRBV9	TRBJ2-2	TGTGCCAGCAGCAGAGCGGTAGGGAACACCGGGGAGCTGTTTTTT	CASSRAVGNTGELFF
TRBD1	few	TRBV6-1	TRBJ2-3	TGTGCCAGCCGGCTGGACAGGGGGCCAGATACGCAGTATTTT	CASRLDRGPDTQYF
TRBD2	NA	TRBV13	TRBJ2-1	TGTGCCAGCAGGCTCACCCGACTAGCGGGGGACAATGAGCAGTTCTTC	CASRLTRLAGDNEQFF
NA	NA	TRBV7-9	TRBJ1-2	TGTGCCAGCAGCTTAAACCAAAACTCGGGCTATGGCTACACCTTC	CASSLNQNSGYGYTF
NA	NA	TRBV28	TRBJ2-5	TGTGCCAGCAGTTTCCTAAGGGGAGAGACCCAGTACTTC	CASSFLRGETQYF
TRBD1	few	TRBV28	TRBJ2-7	TGTGCCATTTGTCCGGGACAGGGTGGTTACGAGCAGTACTTC	CAICPGQGGYEQYF
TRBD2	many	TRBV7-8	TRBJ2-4	TGTGCCAGCAGCCCCGAGCGGGGGCCCCAGTACTTC	CASSPERGPQYF
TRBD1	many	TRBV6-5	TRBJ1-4	TGTGCCAGCAGTAGATCCTCCGGGACAGATGAAAAACTGTTTTTT	CASSRSSGTDEKLFF
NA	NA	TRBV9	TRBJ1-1	TGTGCCAGCAGCACTACAACGGGAGTGAACACTGAAGCTTTCTTT	CASSTTTGVNTEAFF
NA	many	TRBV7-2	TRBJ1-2	TGTGCCAGCAGCTTAGGGTTTGGACAGACTAACTATGGCTACACCTTC	CASSLGFGQTNYGYTF
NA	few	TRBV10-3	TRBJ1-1	TGTGCCATCAGTGAGTCTTGGGGGCGGAACACTGAAGCTTTCTTT	CAISESWGRNTEAFF
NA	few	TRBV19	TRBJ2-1	TGTGCCAGTAGTTCCCGGACCTTATACAATGAGCAGTTCTTC	CASSSRTLYNEQFF
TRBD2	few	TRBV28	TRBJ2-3	TGTGCCAGCAGTCCATGGACAGGACTAGCGGGAGGAGCAGATACGCAGTATTTT	CASSPWTGLAGGADTQYF
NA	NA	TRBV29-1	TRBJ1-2	TGCAGCGTTGAAAGGAAGGGTTGGAGGAACTATGGCTACACCTTC	CSVERKGWRNYGYTF
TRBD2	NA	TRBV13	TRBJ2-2	TGTGCCAGCAGCCCCCGGCTAGCGGGGGTCGGGGAGCTGTTTTTT	CASSPRLAGVGELFF
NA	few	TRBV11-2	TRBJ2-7	TGTGCCAGCAGCTCGCGCCGGGACTTCCCCTACGAGCAGTACTTC	CASSSRRDFPYEQYF
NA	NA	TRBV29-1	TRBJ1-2	TGCAGCGTTGAAAGGACAGCCGGCTACACCTTC	CSVERTAGYTF
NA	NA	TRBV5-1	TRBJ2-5	TGCGCCAGCTGTGGCAGGGTTGGGGACACCCAGTACTTC	CASCGRVGDTQYF
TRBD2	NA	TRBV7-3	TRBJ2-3	TGTGCCAGCAGTGTTGGGAGGGGCACAGATACGCAGTATTTT	CASSVGRGTDTQYF
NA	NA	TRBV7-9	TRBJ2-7	TGTGCCAGCGTTACGGTTAGGTACGAGCAGTACTTC	CASVTVRYEQYF
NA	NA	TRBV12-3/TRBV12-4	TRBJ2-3	TGTGCCAGCAGTCAAGGAAGTTCAGATACGCAGTATTTT	CASSQGSSDTQYF
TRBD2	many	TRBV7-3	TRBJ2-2	TGTGCCAGCAGCCCCGACCGTCTAGCGGGCCTCACCGGGGAGCTGTTTTTT	CASSPDRLAGLTGELFF
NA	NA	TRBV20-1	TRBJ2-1	TGCAGTGCTCCAGGTAGCTCCTACAATGAGCAGTTCTTC	CSAPGSSYNEQFF
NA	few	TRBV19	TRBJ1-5	TGTGCCAGTAGTATCGGAGGGCGTTGGGATCAGCCCCAGCATTTT	CASSIGGRWDQPQHF
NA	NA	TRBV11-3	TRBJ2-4	TGTGCCAGCAGCTTAGGACTCTCAATAGCCAAAAACATTCAGTACTTC	CASSLGLSIAKNIQYF
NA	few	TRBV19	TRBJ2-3	TGTGCCAGTAGTATCCTACTAGGGGCAGATACGCAGTATTTT	CASSILLGADTQYF
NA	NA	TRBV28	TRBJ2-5	TGTGCCAGCAGTTTAGGTACAGGGTGGGGAGAGACCCAGTACTTC	CASSLGTGWGETQYF